The sequence of this T cell receptor beta chain was determined in a study of control samples from healthy donors and cancer patients. The germline V gene encodes CDR1 SNHLY and CDR2 FYNNEI. Trimming cost V 5 bases and J 4 bases, with 3 bases left between them. This CDR3 contains 11 residues. The method was immunoSEQ multiplex PCR; TCRdb's version includes in-frame clones alone and lacks a portion of them. The table has under 150,000 clones, about 92% seen once; the top ten hold around 1.6%. J is TRBJ1-3 and V is TRBV2, with D unclear. The TCR originated in a man between 50 and 59 years old with head and neck cancer. Sequencing was carried out using PBMCs. CDR3 nucleotides: TGTGCCAGCAGTACAGGAAACACCATATATTTT. Encoded protein: CASSTGNTIYF.